Below, 27 T cell receptor beta chains from the same sample are listed, as sequenced in a study of blood T cell repertoires in COVID-19. The protocol was immunoSEQ multiplex PCR, while the TCRdb copy is restricted to in-frame clones and leaves out a portion. The sample has some 73,000 clones, 75% to 90% seen once; the top ten hold approximately 6.3%. Sequenced input: peripheral blood. These receptors all stem from an older man with COVID-19, enrolled during active disease.

The chain is built from TRBV14 and TRBJ1-1; the match to TRBD1 covers 8 bases. Per germline, CDR1 SGHDN and CDR2 FVKESK. After removal of 8 bases from V and 7 bases from J, the junction contained 6 bases not matched to a gene. The CDR3 is 12 amino acids. Here the CDR3 reads CASGQGSIEAFF. The CDR3 DNA reads as TGTGCCAGCGGACAGGGCTCCATTGAAGCTTTCTTT.

The chain links TRBV2 to TRBJ2-3; 8 nucleotides match TRBD2. The CDR3 contains 15 residues. CDR1 is SNHLY, CDR2 FYNNEI, per germline. The ends lost 1 base at V and 0 bases at J; junction bases unmatched: 0. The CDR3 sequence is CASSEERGSTDTQYF. DNA for the CDR3: TGTGCCAGCAGTGAAGAGCGGGGGAGCACAGATACGCAGTATTTT.

The chain employs TRBV7-3 and TRBJ1-5; D is possibly TRBD1 (5 bases). The CDR3 loop spans 14 amino acids. Per germline, CDR1 SGHTA and CDR2 FQGTGA. V was clipped by 5 bases and J by 4 bases, with 12 bases between them. The CDR3 bases are TGTGCCAGCAGCCCCGATGGGGGGAATCAGCCCCAGCATTTT. This translates into CASSPDGGNQPQHF.

The chain joins TRBV27 to TRBJ1-4; D is perhaps TRBD1 (5 bases). The V gene's germline CDR1 is MNHEY and CDR2 SMNVEV (reference sequence). The CDR3 has 16 residues. Trimming stripped 3 bases from V and 4 bases from J, with 15 bases between. The CDR3 region has the DNA TGTGCCAGCAGTTTTACTTCCGGGACTCATAATGAAAAACTGTTTTTT. Amino acid sequence: CASSFTSGTHNEKLFF.

This clone was picked up one time. The rearrangement joins TRBV5-1 to TRBJ1-4; D may be TRBD1 (6 bases). Trimming removed 5 bases from V and 5 bases from J, with 19 bases in between. In germline, CDR1 is SGHRS, CDR2 YFSETQ. The CDR3 is 16 residues long. CDR3 sequence: CASRGGLNGQNEKLFF. The CDR3 nucleotides are TGCGCCAGCAGGGGGGGGTTGAACGGACAGAATGAAAAACTGTTTTTT.

This clone appeared once. One end of the junction varies from germline; a read error may be responsible. CDR3 protein: CASSLWRGGLFF. CDR3 nucleotide sequence: TGTGCCAGCAGCTTGTGGCGCGGGGGGCTGTTTTTT. The chain combines TRBV5-4 with TRBJ2-2; 7 nucleotides agree with TRBD2. This CDR3 is built from 12 residues. Germline assignment: CDR1 SGHNT and CDR2 YYREEE (reference sequence).

The gene calls are TRBV5-4 and TRBJ1-1; TRBD1 might be the D (5 bases). In germline, CDR1 is SGHNT, CDR2 YYREEE (reference sequence). V was cut by 4 bases and J by 1 base, with 14 bases left in between. The CDR3 sequence is 15 residues long. CDR3 loop: CASSPKTGPNTEAFF. The CDR3 region has the DNA TGTGCCAGCAGCCCGAAAACAGGACCGAACACTGAAGCTTTCTTT. Complete variable domain (other parts from reference TRBV5-4 and TRBJ1-1): ETGVTQSPTHLIKTRGQQVTLRCSSQSGHNTVSWYQQALGQGPQFIFQYYREEENGRGNFPPRFSGLQFPNYSSELNVNALELDDSALYLCASSPKTGPNTEAFFGQGTRLTVV.

V is TRBV28 and J is TRBJ1-5; D not resolved. The germline CDR1 and CDR2 sequences are MDHEN and SYDVKM. V lost 3 bases and J lost 6, with 3 bases in between. This CDR3 has 11 residues. Here the CDR3 DNA reads TGTGCCAGCAGTTTTAGTCAGCCCCAGCATTTT. Residues: CASSFSQPQHF. The full variable domain, rest sourced from reference TRBV28 and TRBJ1-5, is DVKVTQSSRYLVKRTGEKVFLECVQDMDHENMFWYRQDPGLGLRLIYFSYDVKMKEKGDIPEGYSVSREKKERFSLILESASTNQTSMYLCASSFSQPQHFGDGTRLSIL.

The rearrangement uses TRBV10-3 and TRBJ2-3; unclear D gene. V was cut by 3 bases and J by 3 bases, with 13 bases left in between. The CDR3 runs 15 residues. Germline V CDR1 and CDR2: ENHRY, SYGVKD. CDR3 loop: CAISDWAIGTDTQYF. DNA of the CDR3: TGTGCCATCAGTGATTGGGCGATTGGGACAGATACGCAGTATTTT.

This clone was counted once. As DNA, the CDR3 is TGCGCCAGCAGCCAGGACAGGGCCAACTATGGCTACACCTTC. Encoded protein: CASSQDRANYGYTF. V usage is TRBV5-1 and J usage is TRBJ1-2; 8 bases fit TRBD1. CDR1 is SGHRS and CDR2 is YFSETQ in the germline V gene. V dropped 4 bases and J dropped 2; count of bases not matched to a gene: 4. CDR3 length: 14 residues.

The chain uses TRBV7-9 and TRBJ1-3, with TRBD1 matching over 10 bases. Trimming removed 4 bases from V and 8 bases from J; junction bases left unmatched: 8. Germline CDR1 and CDR2: SEHNR and FQNEAQ (reference sequence). The CDR3 runs 15 residues. CDR3 in amino acids: CASSWHGTGEYTIYF. The CDR3 DNA reads TGTGCCAGCAGCTGGCACGGGACAGGGGAATACACCATATATTTT.

The chain combines TRBV4-1 with TRBJ2-7; 10 nucleotides match TRBD2. There are 17 residues in the CDR3. The V gene end was trimmed by 2 bases and the J gene end by 2 bases; junction bases not matched to a gene: 9. Germline values: CDR1 MGHRA, CDR2 YSYEKL. CDR3 bases: TGCGCCAGCAGCCAAAGCACCTCTAGCGGGAGAGCCTACGAGCAGTACTTC. It yields the protein CASSQSTSSGRAYEQYF.

The V and J genes are TRBV5-1 and TRBJ1-2, with 7 bases aligning to TRBD1. Germline loops: CDR1 SGHRS, CDR2 YFSETQ. The trim removed 4 bases at V and 0 bases at J, leaving 9 bases unmatched. The CDR3 sequence is 16 residues long. This CDR3 reads CASSGGTAVSNYGYTF. The CDR3 coding sequence is TGCGCCAGCAGCGGGGGGACAGCCGTTTCTAACTATGGCTACACCTTC.

This clone was observed a single time. The chain uses TRBV28 and TRBJ1-2; 10 bases match TRBD1. The length of the CDR3 is 13 residues. Germline loops: CDR1 MDHEN, CDR2 SYDVKM. The ends lost 2 bases at V and 7 bases at J; junction bases unmatched: 1. The CDR3 loop is CASSLGTGVGYTF. CDR3 bases: TGTGCCAGCAGTTTAGGGACAGGGGTTGGCTACACCTTC.

The chain combines TRBV5-1 with TRBJ2-3; D gene uncertain. Germline loops: CDR1 SGHRS, CDR2 YFSETQ. Trimming pared 0 bases from V and 2 bases from J, leaving 10 bases between. The CDR3 runs to 15 residues. CDR3 coding DNA: TGCGCCAGCAGCTTGGACCCGCGGCCCACAGATACGCAGTATTTT. Translating gives CASSLDPRPTDTQYF.

This clone has just one count. The chain is built from TRBV7-9 and TRBJ1-6; perhaps TRBD1 as D (6 bases). Trimming removed 4 bases from V and 11 bases from J, with 15 bases in between. The CDR3 consists of 14 residues. Germline loops: CDR1 SEHNR, CDR2 FQNEAQ (reference sequence). The CDR3 here is CASSYPGAVTPLHF. As DNA, the CDR3 is TGTGCCAGCAGCTACCCAGGGGCAGTGACACCCCTCCACTTT.

V usage is TRBV13 and J usage is TRBJ2-3, with TRBD2 matching over 10 bases. The CDR3 consists of 19 residues. The germline gives CDR1 PRHDT, CDR2 FYEKMQ (reference sequence). After removal of 4 bases from V and 1 base from J, the junction contained 14 bases not matched to a gene. CDR3 DNA sequence: TGTGCCAGCAGCTACTGGACTAGCGGCGAAGGGGAGGGCACAGATACGCAGTATTTT. This gives the protein CASSYWTSGEGEGTDTQYF.

The genes are TRBV7-2 and TRBJ2-4; TRBD2 agrees at 8 bases. Germline assignment: CDR1 SGHTA and CDR2 FQGNSA. This CDR3 spans 17 amino acids. V dropped 3 bases and J dropped 0; count of bases not matched to a gene: 7. DNA of the CDR3: TGTGCCAGCAGCTTCCGCGGGGGGTCCCTAGCCAAAAACATTCAGTACTTC. Amino acid sequence: CASSFRGGSLAKNIQYF.

The V and J genes are TRBV6-5 and TRBJ1-2; tentative D call: TRBD1 (6 bases). CDR3 length equals 15 residues. Germline loops: CDR1 MNHEY, CDR2 SVGAGI. Trimming cost V 7 bases and J 1 base, with 16 bases left between them. In DNA form, the CDR3 reads TGTGCCAGCACCAAGCCAGGGGAGGGTAACTATGGCTACACCTTC. Translating it yields CASTKPGEGNYGYTF.

The rearrangement joins TRBV7-8 to TRBJ1-6; 10 nucleotides match TRBD1. The CDR3 extends over 17 amino acids. CDR1 and CDR2 (germline): SGHVS, FQNEAQ. Germline trimming cut 3 bases from V and 3 bases from J; bases unmatched to any gene: 5. Written as DNA, the CDR3 is TGTGCCAGCAGCTTTTCGGGACAGGGGCTCTATAATTCACCCCTCCACTTT. It codes for CASSFSGQGLYNSPLHF.

The count of this clone is one. The chain couples TRBV4-1 to TRBJ2-7; the D gene is possibly TRBD1 (7 bases). The CDR3 extends over 17 amino acids. Trimming stripped 4 bases from V and 3 bases from J, with 22 bases between. Germline CDR1 MGHRA, CDR2 YSYEKL. The CDR3 coding sequence is TGCGCCAGCAGCCTAAGATTTATTTCGGGGGACAGCTACGAGCAGTACTTC. Translated, it gives CASSLRFISGDSYEQYF.

Worth noting for this clone: The sample carries other DNA sequences with the same CDR3. The rearrangement links TRBV6-5 to TRBJ2-1, with D tentatively TRBD2 (5 bases). CDR1 is MNHEY and CDR2 is SVGAGI in the germline V gene. The CDR3 loop spans 15 amino acids. V was trimmed by 0 bases and J by 1 base, leaving 7 bases between them. CDR3 bases: TGTGCCAGCAGTTACTCCCGCGGGTCCTACAATGAGCAGTTCTTC. Its translation is CASSYSRGSYNEQFF.

V usage is TRBV4-2 and J usage is TRBJ1-5; unclear D gene. Germline V gives CDR1 LGHNA, CDR2 YNFKEQ. The CDR3 runs 14 residues. Trimming took 5 bases from V and 1 from J, leaving 9 bases between them. The CDR3 loop is CASSLVESNQPQHF. Written as DNA, the CDR3 is TGTGCCAGCAGCTTGGTAGAGAGCAATCAGCCCCAGCATTTT.

The gene calls are TRBV6-2 or TRBV6-3 and TRBJ1-5, with 8 positions matching TRBD1. Germline trimming cut 5 bases from V and 9 bases from J; bases unmatched to any gene: 9. Germline V CDR1 and CDR2: MNHEY, SVGEGT. The CDR3 is made up of 14 amino acids. CDR3 protein: CASSPGGSSRPQHF. The CDR3 DNA reads as TGTGCCAGCAGTCCAGGGGGCAGTTCGAGGCCCCAGCATTTT.

The CDR3 coding sequence is TGTGCCAGCAGCTCCAGGGGAATAACCGGGGAGCTGTTTTTT. This encodes CASSSRGITGELFF. The V and J genes are TRBV9 and TRBJ2-2, with D maybe TRBD1 (6 bases). V was clipped by 4 bases and J by 5 bases, with 12 bases between them. There are 14 residues in the CDR3. The V gene's germline CDR1 is SGDLS and CDR2 YYNGEE.

The CDR3 DNA reads TGTGCCAGCAGCCCCGGGACAGTAAATCAGCCCCAGCATTTT. Protein product: CASSPGTVNQPQHF. The chain uses TRBV3-1 (or the pseudogene TRBV3-2) and TRBJ1-5; 7 positions agree with TRBD1. The V gene end was trimmed by 4 bases and the J gene end by 4 bases; junction bases not matched to a gene: 4. The germline V gene encodes CDR1 LGHDT and CDR2 YNNKEL (reference sequence). This CDR3 spans 14 amino acids.

The chain employs TRBV11-2 and TRBJ1-2, with 7 nucleotides matching TRBD1. The CDR3 is 15 residues long. CDR1 and CDR2 from the germline V gene are SGHAT and FQNNGV. V gave up 5 bases and J gave up 7 bases; unmatched junction bases: 13. The CDR3 loop reads CASSTRDRVLVGYTF. CDR3 DNA: TGTGCCAGCAGCACGCGAGACAGGGTATTGGTTGGCTACACCTTC. Based on the CDR3 plus reference TRBV11-2 and TRBJ1-2, the full variable domain is EAGVAQSPRYKIIEKRQSVAFWCNPISGHATLYWYQQILGQGPKLLIQFQNNGVVDDSQLPKDRFSAERLKGVDSTLKIQPAKLEDSAVYLCASSTRDRVLVGYTFGSGTRLTVV.